The clone carrying this T cell receptor (beta chain) occurred a few times. Sample donors were healthy Caucasian individuals that came from Russia, aged roughly 6 to 90. Germline V CDR1 and CDR2: DFQATT, SNEGSKA (reference sequence). The length of the CDR3 is 14 residues. The sample is drawn from a study of blood T cells in healthy people across ages. Sample-barcoded 5' priming and a J-beta primer mix drove a second PCR of roughly 6 to 12 cycles. One entry per CDR3 protein results from TCRdb running MiXCR on the 5' RACE reads. The table records about 760,000 distinct CDR3 sequences, around 25% of them present only once. This same sample was also taken into another study, of T cells of mothers and their children. Per that study: Researchers report slightly higher, though non-significant, overlap in related mother-child pairs than in unrelated pairs.

The rearrangement links TRBV20-1 to TRBJ1-2; D is unresolved. This receptor was taken from a boy aged 5 to 17 in good health. Sequenced input: blood. The CDR3 is CRAKWAALGNGYTF. The CDR3 DNA sequence: TGCAGGGCCAAATGGGCAGCTCTTGGGAATGGCTACACCTTC.